Below, 15 T cell receptor beta chains from the same sample are listed, as sequenced in a study of control samples from healthy donors and cancer patients. TCRdb keeps only in-frame clones here, not all; method: immunoSEQ multiplex PCR. The sample lists roughly 170,000 clones; 75% to 95% were seen once. Sample: blood. The receptors derive from a woman aged 40 to 50 in good health.

The chain has TRBV27 and TRBJ2-7; 8 bases line up with TRBD2. The V gene end was trimmed by 5 bases and the J gene end by 0 bases; junction bases not matched to a gene: 15. Germline V gene data show CDR1 as MNHEY and CDR2 as SMNVEV (reference sequence). The CDR3 contains 18 residues. This CDR3 is CASSPYLGSGESSYEQYF. For the CDR3, the DNA is TGTGCCAGCAGTCCCTACCTTGGTAGCGGGGAGAGCTCCTACGAGCAGTACTTC.

This clone was counted a few times. The chain combines TRBV5-1 with TRBJ1-2, with D possibly being TRBD1 (5 bases). This CDR3 contains 14 residues. Germline CDR1 SGHRS, CDR2 YFSETQ. V gave up 4 bases and J gave up 0 bases, with 10 bases separating them. The CDR3 sequence is CASSEDIANYGYTF. The CDR3 DNA sequence: TGCGCCAGCAGCGAGGACATAGCTAACTATGGCTACACCTTC.

The chain combines TRBV6-5 with TRBJ2-1, with D unresolved. Germline V gene data show CDR1 as MNHEY and CDR2 as SVGAGI. This CDR3 region has 15 residues. Trimming took off 7 bases at V and 0 bases at J, with 13 bases between the two ends. CDR3 amino acids: CASTVAHSSYNEQFF. CDR3 DNA sequence: TGTGCCAGCACCGTCGCCCATAGCTCCTACAATGAGCAGTTCTTC.

The rearrangement joins TRBV18 to TRBJ2-7; D uncertain. CDR3 size: 15 residues. Germline V gene lookup returns CDR1 KGHSH and CDR2 LQKENI. V shed 6 bases and J shed 4 bases, with 19 bases lying between them. The CDR3 spells CASSPLEFRAYEQYF. Here the CDR3 DNA reads TGTGCCAGCTCTCCCCTCGAGTTTCGGGCTTACGAGCAGTACTTC.

CDR3 nucleotide sequence: TGTGCCAGCTCACCACCCTATGGGGATGACACCGGGGAGCTGTTTTTT. Translated: CASSPPYGDDTGELFF. This chain links TRBV18 with TRBJ2-2; D uncertain. The length of the CDR3 is 16 residues. V lost 0 bases and J lost 3, with 11 bases in between. CDR1 is KGHSH and CDR2 is LQKENI in the germline V gene. The full variable domain, completed using reference TRBV18 and TRBJ2-2, is NAGVMQNPRHLVRRRGQEARLRCSPMKGHSHVYWYRQLPEEGLKFMVYLQKENIIDESGMPKERFSAEFPKEGPSILRIQQVVRGDSAAYFCASSPPYGDDTGELFFGEGSRLTVL.

This rearrangement joins TRBV5-4 to TRBJ1-2; D not certain. The germline gives CDR1 SGHNT, CDR2 YYREEE (reference sequence). The CDR3 has 14 amino acids. With 5 bases removed from V and 4 bases from J, the gap between germline ends came to 15 bases. The CDR3: CASSPWEGPYGYTF. In DNA form, the CDR3 reads TGTGCCAGCAGTCCATGGGAGGGCCCCTATGGCTACACCTTC.

The chain has TRBV28 and TRBJ1-2; no definite D call. This CDR3 contains 15 residues. The germline V gene has CDR1 MDHEN and CDR2 SYDVKM. Trimming removed 5 bases from V and 7 bases from J, with 20 bases in between. DNA of the CDR3: TGTGCCAGCAGTACCCCTGGGAGGGATGCAAGTGGCTACACCTTC. The encoded protein is CASSTPGRDASGYTF.

V gene TRBV3-1 (or the pseudogene TRBV3-2) combines with J gene TRBJ1-2, with D uncertain. V gave up 1 base and J gave up 4 bases, with 4 bases separating them. The CDR3 contains 12 residues. CDR1 LGHDT and CDR2 YNNKEL come from the germline V gene (reference sequence). CDR3 bases: TGTGCCAGCAGCCAAGGTCTCTATGGCTACACCTTC. Translation: CASSQGLYGYTF.

The chain couples TRBV11-3 to TRBJ1-3; 9 positions agree with TRBD1. Germline V CDR1 and CDR2: SGHNT, YENEEA. The CDR3 is made up of 14 amino acids. V lost 3 bases to trimming and J lost 7 bases; unmatched junction nucleotides: 4. CDR3 bases: TGTGCCAGCAGCTTCGACAGGGGGGGGAACACCATATATTTT. Translating it yields CASSFDRGGNTIYF.

The CDR3 DNA follows: TGTGCCAGCAGCCCTAGCCCGGGACTGTTAAAAGAGACCCAGTACTTC. This gives the protein CASSPSPGLLKETQYF. The rearrangement joins TRBV7-6 to TRBJ2-5; D possibly corresponds to TRBD2 (6 bases). Germline CDR1 and CDR2: SGHVS and FNYEAQ. The CDR3 is 16 residues long. V gave up 5 bases and J gave up 3 bases, with 19 bases separating them.

The J gene is TRBJ1-1, the V gene TRBV2; D call uncertain. V shed 2 bases and J shed 10 bases, with 14 bases lying between them. The CDR3 has 13 amino acids. The germline CDR1 and CDR2 sequences are SNHLY and FYNNEI. The CDR3 here is CASSESEAGGAFF. Written as DNA, the CDR3 is TGTGCCAGCAGTGAATCCGAGGCGGGTGGAGCTTTCTTT.

The V call is TRBV27, the J call TRBJ1-4; the D is unclear. This CDR3 is 14 amino acids long. Germline V gives CDR1 MNHEY, CDR2 SMNVEV (reference sequence). V was cut by 1 base and J by 5 bases, with 8 bases left in between. The chain's CDR3 is CASSLYGHNEKLFF. DNA of the CDR3: TGTGCCAGCAGTTTATACGGTCACAATGAAAAACTGTTTTTT.

This clone was observed a handful of times. The chain's CDR3 is CASSQESRTSGYEQYF. The DNA for the CDR3 is TGCGCCAGCAGCCAAGAAAGTAGGACTAGCGGGTACGAGCAGTACTTC. V usage is TRBV4-1 and J usage is TRBJ2-7; 11 positions match TRBD2. Germline-derived CDR1 and CDR2 are MGHRA and YSYEKL. The CDR3 totals 16 residues. V lost 0 bases, J lost 4 bases, and 5 bases stayed unmatched.

This chain uses TRBV12-3 or TRBV12-4 with TRBJ2-5; D ambiguous. Trimming left V 3 bases short and J 4 bases short, with 6 bases between. The CDR3 is 12 amino acids. CDR3 residues: CASSLTGETQYF. In DNA, the CDR3 is TGTGCCAGCAGTTTGACGGGAGAGACCCAGTACTTC.

The rearrangement links TRBV9 to TRBJ1-3, with a possible D match to TRBD1 (5 bases). The CDR3 contains 15 residues. Germline CDR1 SGDLS, CDR2 YYNGEE. With 0 bases removed from V and 2 bases from J, the gap between germline ends came to 9 bases. The DNA for the CDR3 is TGTGCCAGCAGCGTAGGGGGACCTGCTGGAAACACCATATATTTT. Its protein is CASSVGGPAGNTIYF.